The 18 T cell receptor beta chains below all came from one sample that was sequenced in a study of identical twins. TCRdb re-called the 5' RACE reads through MiXCR, storing one row per CDR3 protein. The table lists some 660,000 distinct CDR3 sequences, less than 10% of them singletons. The same data also went into a second study, on yellow fever vaccine responses in identical twins.

What was sequenced was PBMCs. The source is a woman younger than 30 in good health.

The chain combines TRBV24-1 with TRBJ2-5; D is unresolved. Trimming shortened V by 9 bases and J by 4 bases, and 17 bases separated the two germline ends. CDR1 is KGHDR, CDR2 SFDVKD, per germline. This CDR3 spans 14 amino acids. The CDR3 spells CATPLAGCGETQYF. In nucleotides, the CDR3 is TGTGCCACCCCCCTCGCCGGTTGTGGAGAGACCCAGTACTTC.

V and J are TRBV3-1 and TRBJ2-1, with D perhaps being TRBD1 or TRBD2 (5 bases each). The germline V gene encodes CDR1 LGHDT and CDR2 YNNKEL (reference sequence). The CDR3 consists of 15 residues. The germline V and J ends were trimmed by 0 bases and 7 bases, with 13 bases remaining between them. The CDR3 loop reads CASSQDWGSWNEQFF. DNA for the CDR3: TGTGCCAGCAGCCAAGACTGGGGGTCTTGGAATGAGCAGTTCTTC.

A note on this clonotype: This may stem from a read error, because a much larger clone lies one nucleotide away. This chain joins TRBV7-3 and TRBJ2-3; D is unclear. Germline CDR1 and CDR2: SGHTA and FQGTGA. The CDR3 spans 15 residues. The CDR3 region is CASSLTGISTDTLYF. The CDR3, as DNA: TGTGCCAGCAGCTTAACGGGCATTAGCACAGATACGCTGTATTTT.

The J gene is TRBJ2-6, the V gene TRBV3-1; perhaps TRBD1 as D (5 bases). The V and J ends lost 5 bases and 14 bases respectively, with 22 bases between them. There are 15 residues in the CDR3. Germline V gene sequence: CDR1 LGHDT, CDR2 YNNKEL (reference sequence). CDR3 in amino acids: CASSKHGSGAQLLTF. The CDR3 DNA is TGTGCCAGCAGCAAGCATGGCTCTGGGGCACAGCTCCTGACTTTC.

J is TRBJ2-7 and V is TRBV27, with D hard to call. V was shortened by 5 bases and J by 2 bases, with 13 bases between the two germline ends. Germline V gives CDR1 MNHEY, CDR2 SMNVEV (reference sequence). The CDR3 runs to 14 residues. The CDR3 sequence: CASSIDAAAYEQYF. CDR3 nucleotide sequence: TGTGCCAGCAGTATCGACGCCGCTGCCTACGAGCAGTACTTC.

This chain joins TRBV28 and TRBJ2-2, with D perhaps being TRBD1 or TRBD2 (7 bases each). The CDR3 totals 14 residues. Per germline, CDR1 MDHEN and CDR2 SYDVKM. Trimming took 6 bases from V and 5 from J, leaving 13 bases between them. CDR3 nucleotides: TGTGCCAGCAGCAGGGGGGGCGGAACCGGGGAGCTGTTTTTT. It encodes CASSRGGGTGELFF.

This clonotype was observed many times. J is TRBJ2-1 and V is TRBV11-2; 11 bases fit TRBD2. The CDR3 consists of 18 residues. V trimming: 5 bases; J trimming: 6 bases; junction bases outside the gene matches: 15. Germline CDR1 and CDR2: SGHAT and FQNNGV. The CDR3: CASSAILAGAAAGNEQFF. The CDR3 DNA follows: TGTGCCAGCAGCGCGATACTAGCGGGAGCGGCTGCTGGCAATGAGCAGTTCTTC.

In this sample, this clonotype turned up a few times. The chain is built from TRBV7-2 and TRBJ2-3; TRBD2 matches at 11 bases. This CDR3 has 17 amino acids. V shed 0 bases, J shed 0 bases, and the junction held 2 bases outside the gene matches. CDR1 is SGHTA and CDR2 is FQGNSA in the germline V gene. This CDR3 is CASSLASGRASTDTQYF. CDR3 sequence (DNA): TGTGCCAGCAGCTTAGCTAGCGGGAGGGCTAGCACAGATACGCAGTATTTT.

The V and J genes are TRBV5-1 and TRBJ1-3; D call uncertain. Trimming pared 3 bases from V and 0 bases from J, leaving 16 bases between. Germline V gives CDR1 SGHRS, CDR2 YFSETQ. There are 17 residues in the CDR3. The CDR3 is CASSSNRAVGSGNTIYF. CDR3 sequence (DNA): TGCGCCAGCAGCTCGAACCGCGCGGTAGGCTCTGGAAACACCATATATTTT.

This clonotype turned up a few times. The rearrangement links TRBV5-6 to TRBJ2-7; D tentatively fits TRBD1 or TRBD2 (5 bases each). V was shortened by 1 base and J by 7 bases, with 15 bases between the two germline ends. This CDR3 is built from 14 residues. CDR1 SGHDT and CDR2 YYEEEE come from the germline V gene. The CDR3 nucleotides read TGTGCCAGCAGCTTGATTGGGGCGGGCGGGGAGCAGTACTTC. Protein sequence: CASSLIGAGGEQYF. The full variable domain, completed using reference TRBV5-6 and TRBJ2-7, is DAGVTQSPTHLIKTRGQQVTLRCSPKSGHDTVSWYQQALGQGPQFIFQYYEEEERQRGNFPDRFSGHQFPNYSSELNVNALLLGDSALYLCASSLIGAGGEQYFGPGTRLTVT.

The rearrangement links TRBV19 to TRBJ2-7, with TRBD1 matching over 7 bases. The CDR3 consists of 15 residues. With V trimmed by 6 bases and J by 0 bases, 8 bases remained unmatched. The germline CDR1 and CDR2 sequences are LNHDA and SQIVND (reference sequence). The chain's CDR3 is CASRNGQDPSYEQYF. The CDR3 DNA is TGTGCCAGTAGGAACGGACAGGACCCCTCCTACGAGCAGTACTTC. Filled out from reference TRBV19 and TRBJ2-7, the complete variable domain reads DGGITQSPKYLFRKEGQNVTLSCEQNLNHDAMYWYRQDPGQGLRLIYYSQIVNDFQKGDIAEGYSVSREKKESFPLTVTSAQKNPTAFYLCASRNGQDPSYEQYFGPGTRLTVT.

CDR3 in DNA: TGTGCCAGTAGTACGGGCGCTAGCGGGGGGCTCTACGAGCAGTACTTC. Protein sequence: CASSTGASGGLYEQYF. The V gene is TRBV19, the J gene TRBJ2-7, with 11 bases that match TRBD2. Germline values: CDR1 LNHDA, CDR2 SQIVND (reference sequence). J was trimmed by 3 bases and V by 4 bases; bases with no gene match: 8. The CDR3 contains 16 residues. Drawing the rest from reference TRBV19 and TRBJ2-7, the complete variable domain is DGGITQSPKYLFRKEGQNVTLSCEQNLNHDAMYWYRQDPGQGLRLIYYSQIVNDFQKGDIAEGYSVSREKKESFPLTVTSAQKNPTAFYLCASSTGASGGLYEQYFGPGTRLTVT.

This sequence joins TRBV20-1 and TRBJ2-1, with 7 bases matching TRBD2. In germline, CDR1 is DFQATT, CDR2 SNEGSKA (reference sequence). The V segment lost 1 base and the J segment 4 bases; nucleotides outside the gene matches: 7. This CDR3 region has 15 residues. The CDR3 loop reads CSARVSLAEYNEQFF. The CDR3 nucleotides read TGCAGTGCTAGAGTGAGTCTAGCGGAATACAATGAGCAGTTCTTC.

The chain uses TRBV5-1 and TRBJ1-2, with TRBD1 matching over 7 bases. The CDR3 sequence is 13 residues long. The germline CDR1 and CDR2 sequences are SGHRS and YFSETQ. The trim removed 4 bases at V and 7 bases at J, leaving 7 bases unmatched. The CDR3 spells CASSIDREGGYTF. In DNA form, the CDR3 reads TGCGCCAGCAGCATAGACAGGGAGGGTGGCTACACCTTC.

The table lists this clonotype with a few counts. The chain is built from TRBV4-3 and TRBJ2-7, with D unresolved. V gave up 0 bases and J gave up 5 bases, with 11 bases separating them. Germline lookup yields CDR1 LGHNA and CDR2 YSLEER. CDR3 length: 14 amino acids. This chain's CDR3 is CASSQEAGANEQYF. CDR3 bases: TGCGCCAGCAGCCAAGAGGCCGGCGCCAACGAGCAGTACTTC.

The chain couples TRBV4-2 to TRBJ2-7; D not certain. The CDR3 totals 13 residues. The V gene lost 3 bases and the J gene lost 0 bases, with 6 bases spanning the gap. Germline V lookup: CDR1 LGHNA, CDR2 YNFKEQ. As DNA, the CDR3 is TGTGCCAGCAGCCAGTCCCCCTCCTACGAGCAGTACTTC. This translates into CASSQSPSYEQYF.

With regard to this clonotype: In this CDR3 the conserved last residue, phenylalanine or tryptophan, is missing, so a read error is likely. The gene calls are TRBV11-2 and TRBJ1-2; possibly TRBD1 for D (5 bases). Germline lookup yields CDR1 SGHAT and CDR2 FQNNGV. The CDR3 totals 15 residues. V gave up 5 bases and J gave up 7 bases, with 20 bases separating them. The CDR3 loop reads CASSQLAGELSGYTI. The DNA for the CDR3 is TGTGCCAGCAGCCAATTAGCGGGGGAATTAAGTGGCTACACCATC.

V is TRBV12-3 or TRBV12-4 and J is TRBJ2-5, with TRBD2 identical over 9 bases. This CDR3 has 17 residues. V was pared by 2 bases and J by 2 bases, with 9 bases of the junction left unmatched. The CDR3 DNA reads TGTGCCAGCAGTTTATATTGGGCGGGGGGGATACAAGAGACCCAGTACTTC. Amino acid sequence: CASSLYWAGGIQETQYF.